A selection of T cell receptor beta chains follows, all from one sample in a study of blood T cell repertoires in COVID-19. Sequenced by immunoSEQ multiplex PCR; TCRdb stores in-frame clones only, minus some. The data contain 200,000 to 300,000 clones, around four fifths of them singletons. The source material was peripheral blood. The origin of the receptors is a woman in her sixties or seventies with active or convalescent COVID-19. Each CDR3 is given without its conserved first and last residue. Each record gives: J gene, D gene, V gene, CDR3 protein. A D gene is named only where the DNA matches it firmly.

J: TRBJ1-2; D: .; V: TRBV7-9; CDR3: ASSSGKVLYGYT
J: TRBJ2-7; D: TRBD1; V: TRBV11-3; CDR3: ASSSPGQGYEQY
J: TRBJ1-5; D: .; V: TRBV24-1; CDR3: ATSDPNQPQH
J: TRBJ2-5; D: .; V: TRBV5-4; CDR3: ASSYPERETQY
J: TRBJ2-2; D: TRBD1; V: TRBV2; CDR3: ASTLGGQGRTGELF
J: TRBJ2-4; D: .; V: TRBV28; CDR3: ASSFWQGRAKNIQY
J: TRBJ2-1; D: TRBD2; V: TRBV10-2; CDR3: ASSDERGGFYNEQF
J: TRBJ2-7; D: .; V: TRBV3-1/TRBV3-2; CDR3: ASSQASYEQY
J: TRBJ1-4; D: TRBD1; V: TRBV19; CDR3: ASSMGLGTGGEKLF
J: TRBJ2-3; D: .; V: TRBV2; CDR3: ASSEQSGVRDTQY
J: TRBJ1-6; D: .; V: TRBV2; CDR3: ASSDNTGLLFNSPLH
J: TRBJ2-1; D: TRBD1; V: TRBV15; CDR3: ATSSRDRGPRTYNEQF
J: TRBJ1-6; D: .; V: TRBV7-9; CDR3: ASSLLPGNSPLH
J: TRBJ2-1; D: TRBD1; V: TRBV28; CDR3: ASSRKIQGANNEQF
J: TRBJ2-1; D: TRBD2; V: TRBV10-1; CDR3: ASKGLAVYNEQF
J: TRBJ1-1; D: .; V: TRBV7-9; CDR3: ASSFPTGNTEAF
J: TRBJ2-1; D: TRBD1; V: TRBV7-2; CDR3: ASSYRGQGSYNEQF
J: TRBJ1-3; D: TRBD1; V: TRBV5-1; CDR3: ASSSVQGELFGGNTIY
J: TRBJ1-5; D: .; V: TRBV28; CDR3: ASSRGGGNQPQH
J: TRBJ1-5; D: TRBD1; V: TRBV11-3; CDR3: ASSTGAGQPQH
J: TRBJ2-4; D: .; V: TRBV11-2; CDR3: ASSGSPADLAKNIQY
J: TRBJ2-3; D: .; V: TRBV5-1; CDR3: ASSSGTETDTQY
J: TRBJ2-1; D: TRBD2; V: TRBV9; CDR3: ASSVVSSGRNEQF
J: TRBJ2-7; D: TRBD1; V: TRBV7-3; CDR3: ASSLRGQGVYEQY
J: TRBJ1-3; D: .; V: TRBV10-3; CDR3: ATQNRETTSGNTIY
J: TRBJ1-1; D: TRBD1; V: TRBV19; CDR3: ASSVGTGEISEAF
J: TRBJ1-1; D: .; V: TRBV11-2; CDR3: ASTLRGPAEAF
J: TRBJ1-4; D: .; V: TRBV11-2; CDR3: ASSWSRDEKLF
J: TRBJ2-2; D: .; V: TRBV3-1/TRBV3-2; CDR3: ASSHGTGELF
J: TRBJ2-5; D: TRBD2; V: TRBV11-2; CDR3: ASSLRAGVAETQY
J: TRBJ1-5; D: .; V: TRBV28; CDR3: ASSLRPGGNQPQH
J: TRBJ1-1; D: TRBD1; V: TRBV2; CDR3: ASSEAGGIMNTEAF
J: TRBJ2-5; D: .; V: TRBV15; CDR3: ATSTLDRQETQY
J: TRBJ1-1; D: .; V: TRBV5-1; CDR3: ASSLDGSNTEAF
J: TRBJ1-1; D: TRBD1; V: TRBV28; CDR3: ASSFRDRSGEAF
J: TRBJ2-2; D: .; V: TRBV5-1; CDR3: ASSLTNRANTGELF
J: TRBJ1-2; D: .; V: TRBV6-1; CDR3: ASSEDPLYGYT
J: TRBJ1-5; D: .; V: TRBV24-1; CDR3: ATRQSQGNQPQH
J: TRBJ1-5; D: TRBD1; V: TRBV5-5; CDR3: ASSAGTGGVLTQH
J: TRBJ2-1; D: TRBD2; V: TRBV7-3; CDR3: ASSLRLAGYNEQF
J: TRBJ1-1; D: .; V: TRBV25-1; CDR3: ASVGLEAF
J: TRBJ2-4; D: TRBD2; V: TRBV7-2; CDR3: ASSTGTSRYIQY
J: TRBJ2-3; D: TRBD2; V: TRBV4-2; CDR3: ASSFQRGLFTDTQY
J: TRBJ2-2; D: TRBD1; V: TRBV2; CDR3: ASSELRDRVGTGELF
J: TRBJ2-3; D: TRBD2; V: TRBV7-6; CDR3: ASSSKAGQSTDTQY
J: TRBJ2-5; D: TRBD2; V: TRBV5-4; CDR3: ASSSSSGEWETQY
J: TRBJ1-4; D: .; V: TRBV11-2; CDR3: ASSLRGTTNEKLF
J: TRBJ2-5; D: .; V: TRBV5-4; CDR3: ASSFSTETQY
J: TRBJ2-3; D: .; V: TRBV30; CDR3: AWGWGLRDTQY
J: TRBJ2-7; D: TRBD2; V: TRBV4-2; CDR3: ASSQAFGTSGAYEQY
J: TRBJ2-2; D: .; V: TRBV19; CDR3: ASSWGHTNTGELF
J: TRBJ1-1; D: .; V: TRBV11-2; CDR3: ASNSVRHRPLKAF